The rows below give T cell receptor beta chains drawn from one sample of a study of T cells in Graves' hyperthyroidism and ophthalmopathy. MiXCR, applied by TCRdb to the multiplex PCR reads, yields one record per CDR3 protein. Here the sample spans 330,000 or so distinct CDR3 sequences, 18% being singletons. Sequenced sample: blood. These receptors came from a woman aged 40-49 years with Graves' ophthalmopathy. The CDR3 runs from the conserved cysteine through the conserved F or W. The order of the fields is D gene, clone size, J gene, V gene, CDR3 DNA, CDR3 protein. D genes are given only for firm matches. Expanded clones are given a class, and other clones once, few, many or no size at all.

D gene: .
clone size: .
J gene: TRBJ2-7
V gene: TRBV11-2
CDR3 DNA: TGTGCCATCAGCGCCCAATACGAGCAGTCCTTC
CDR3 protein: CAISAQYEQSF

D gene: TRBD1
clone size: many
J gene: TRBJ1-1
V gene: TRBV28
CDR3 DNA: TGTGCCAGCAGTCCCGGACAGGGATATACTGAAGCTTTCTTT
CDR3 protein: CASSPGQGYTEAFF

D gene: .
clone size: many
J gene: TRBJ1-6
V gene: TRBV12-3/TRBV12-4
CDR3 DNA: TGTGCCAGCAGTTCTTCCGGCGGGAATTCACCCCTCCACTTT
CDR3 protein: CASSSSGGNSPLHF

D gene: TRBD2
clone size: .
J gene: TRBJ2-7
V gene: TRBV11-1
CDR3 DNA: TGTGCCAGCAGCCCCGGGCGCGGGAGTGCCTACGAGCAGTACTTC
CDR3 protein: CASSPGRGSAYEQYF

D gene: .
clone size: many
J gene: TRBJ2-7
V gene: TRBV7-2
CDR3 DNA: TGTGCCACCCAAGCCTTGAGCGGAGCTACCTACGAGCAGTACTTC
CDR3 protein: CATQALSGATYEQYF

D gene: TRBD1
clone size: .
J gene: TRBJ1-2
V gene: TRBV6-5
CDR3 DNA: TGTGCCAGCAGCTACTACACCGGGACAGGGGTCGGCTACACCTTC
CDR3 protein: CASSYYTGTGVGYTF

D gene: .
clone size: many
J gene: TRBJ2-7
V gene: TRBV5-1
CDR3 DNA: TGCGCCAGCAGCGAGGGCGGAAGGACCGAGCAGTACTTC
CDR3 protein: CASSEGGRTEQYF

D gene: TRBD2
clone size: many
J gene: TRBJ2-7
V gene: TRBV29-1
CDR3 DNA: TGCAGCGCCTTGGGCCTCCGGGGGGGGTTGGGCTACGAGCAGTACTTC
CDR3 protein: CSALGLRGGLGYEQYF

D gene: .
clone size: .
J gene: TRBJ2-7
V gene: TRBV7-6
CDR3 DNA: TGTGCCAGCAGCTCCCTTGAGGGCTACGAGCAGTACTTC
CDR3 protein: CASSSLEGYEQYF

D gene: .
clone size: few
J gene: TRBJ1-5
V gene: TRBV19
CDR3 DNA: TGTGCCAGTAGTATTAACGGGAAGGAGGATCAGCCCCAGCATTTT
CDR3 protein: CASSINGKEDQPQHF

D gene: TRBD1
clone size: .
J gene: TRBJ2-5
V gene: TRBV10-3
CDR3 DNA: TGTGCCATCAGGGACAGGGCTCAAGAGACCCAGTACTTC
CDR3 protein: CAIRDRAQETQYF

D gene: .
clone size: many
J gene: TRBJ2-1
V gene: TRBV12-3/TRBV12-4
CDR3 DNA: TGTGCCAGCAGTTTAGCTAGCGTGGAGTACAATGAGCAGTTCTTC
CDR3 protein: CASSLASVEYNEQFF

D gene: .
clone size: many
J gene: TRBJ1-6
V gene: TRBV6-1
CDR3 DNA: TGTGCCAGCAGGGCGACAGGATCCCGCAATTCACCCCTCCACTTT
CDR3 protein: CASRATGSRNSPLHF

D gene: .
clone size: .
J gene: TRBJ1-1
V gene: TRBV6-2/TRBV6-3
CDR3 DNA: TGTGCCAGCAGCCTACAGGGAATCACTGAAGCTTCCTTT
CDR3 protein: CASSLQGITEASF

D gene: TRBD1
clone size: few
J gene: TRBJ1-2
V gene: TRBV19
CDR3 DNA: TGTGCCAGTAGTGCCTCTGGACAGGGAACCTACACCTTC
CDR3 protein: CASSASGQGTYTF

D gene: .
clone size: .
J gene: TRBJ2-7
V gene: TRBV6-5
CDR3 DNA: TGTGCCAGCAGTTACTCGTGGAGGTCCTACGAGCAGTACTTC
CDR3 protein: CASSYSWRSYEQYF

D gene: .
clone size: many
J gene: TRBJ1-5
V gene: TRBV19
CDR3 DNA: TGTGCCAGTAGTATGGAATGGGGAAATCAGCCCCAGCATTTT
CDR3 protein: CASSMEWGNQPQHF

D gene: .
clone size: many
J gene: TRBJ2-3
V gene: TRBV28
CDR3 DNA: TGTGCCAGCAGTTTTTTTAGGGGGAGCACAGATACGCAGTATTTT
CDR3 protein: CASSFFRGSTDTQYF

D gene: .
clone size: many
J gene: TRBJ1-5
V gene: TRBV28
CDR3 DNA: TGTGCCAGCAGTGGGGCCACAAGGCACGCTAGCAATCAGCCCCAGCATTTT
CDR3 protein: CASSGATRHASNQPQHF

D gene: .
clone size: few
J gene: TRBJ2-2
V gene: TRBV5-1
CDR3 DNA: TGCGCCAGCAGCTTCGGAAGCTCTCGTGGGGAGCTGTTTTTT
CDR3 protein: CASSFGSSRGELFF

D gene: .
clone size: many
J gene: TRBJ1-2
V gene: TRBV28
CDR3 DNA: TGTGCCAGCAGTTTAGTCGGACAGTCCTATGGCTACACCTTC
CDR3 protein: CASSLVGQSYGYTF

D gene: .
clone size: .
J gene: TRBJ2-5
V gene: TRBV7-2
CDR3 DNA: TGTGCCAGCAGCTTAGGAAGGGGCAGGGAGGAGACCCAGTACTTC
CDR3 protein: CASSLGRGREETQYF

D gene: TRBD1
clone size: few
J gene: TRBJ2-5
V gene: TRBV4-1
CDR3 DNA: TGCGCCAGCAGGGCGAGGGGTTCGGGACAGCAAGAGACCCAGTACTTC
CDR3 protein: CASRARGSGQQETQYF

D gene: .
clone size: many
J gene: TRBJ1-6
V gene: TRBV5-1
CDR3 DNA: TGCGCCAGCAGTCGAGGGGTTTCACCCCTCCACTTT
CDR3 protein: CASSRGVSPLHF

D gene: .
clone size: many
J gene: TRBJ2-5
V gene: TRBV27
CDR3 DNA: TGTGCCAGCAGAGCAGGGGGGAACCAAGAGACCCAGTACTTC
CDR3 protein: CASRAGGNQETQYF

D gene: TRBD2
clone size: many
J gene: TRBJ2-5
V gene: TRBV4-1
CDR3 DNA: TGCGCCAGCAGCCAACTAGCGGGACGTCACCAAGAGACCCAGTACTTC
CDR3 protein: CASSQLAGRHQETQYF

D gene: TRBD1
clone size: many
J gene: TRBJ1-2
V gene: TRBV27
CDR3 DNA: TGTGCCAGCAGTTGGGACAGGGATAACTATGGCTACACCTTC
CDR3 protein: CASSWDRDNYGYTF

D gene: .
clone size: few
J gene: TRBJ2-7
V gene: TRBV28
CDR3 DNA: TGTGCCAGCAGGCTAACGACGGACAGCTACGAGCAGTACTTC
CDR3 protein: CASRLTTDSYEQYF

D gene: TRBD1
clone size: .
J gene: TRBJ2-7
V gene: TRBV6-1
CDR3 DNA: TGTGCCAGCAAAGAGACAGGGACCTTCTACGAGCAGTACTTC
CDR3 protein: CASKETGTFYEQYF

D gene: TRBD2
clone size: few
J gene: TRBJ2-7
V gene: TRBV5-1
CDR3 DNA: TGCGCCAGCAGCTTAACTAGCGGGAGAGCGGACGAGCAGTACTTC
CDR3 protein: CASSLTSGRADEQYF

D gene: TRBD2
clone size: many
J gene: TRBJ2-2
V gene: TRBV4-1
CDR3 DNA: TGCGCCAGCAGCCAAGATGGGAGCGGGGCAAACACCGGGGAGCTGTTTTTT
CDR3 protein: CASSQDGSGANTGELFF

D gene: TRBD2
clone size: few
J gene: TRBJ2-5
V gene: TRBV27
CDR3 DNA: TGTGCCAGCAGTTCCCGAGGCTCGGGAGGTGGGACCCAGTACTTC
CDR3 protein: CASSSRGSGGGTQYF

D gene: .
clone size: many
J gene: TRBJ2-2
V gene: TRBV29-1
CDR3 DNA: TGCAGCGTCCAAGTGGGCCCCGGGGAGCTGTTTTTT
CDR3 protein: CSVQVGPGELFF

D gene: TRBD2
clone size: few
J gene: TRBJ2-7
V gene: TRBV6-1
CDR3 DNA: TGTGCCAGCACGGACCGGACTAGCGGGAATGATTGGTACGAGCAGTACTTC
CDR3 protein: CASTDRTSGNDWYEQYF

D gene: .
clone size: many
J gene: TRBJ2-7
V gene: TRBV20-1
CDR3 DNA: TGCAGTGCTAGTCGGCCAGGGGCCTACGAGCAGTACTTC
CDR3 protein: CSASRPGAYEQYF

D gene: .
clone size: many
J gene: TRBJ2-2
V gene: TRBV2
CDR3 DNA: TGTGCCAGCAGTGTTCCAGGTTCCACCGGGGAGCTGTTTTTT
CDR3 protein: CASSVPGSTGELFF

D gene: TRBD1
clone size: .
J gene: TRBJ2-6
V gene: TRBV24-1
CDR3 DNA: TGTGCCACCAGTGATACCACGGGACAGCAAGGCTCTGGGGCCAACGTCCTGACTTTC
CDR3 protein: CATSDTTGQQGSGANVLTF

D gene: .
clone size: few
J gene: TRBJ2-5
V gene: TRBV6-1
CDR3 DNA: TGTGCCAGCAGTGGATGGGAGACCCAGTACTTC
CDR3 protein: CASSGWETQYF

D gene: .
clone size: .
J gene: TRBJ2-7
V gene: TRBV28
CDR3 DNA: TGTGCCAGCAGTTTTCATAGGACAGAAAATAACTACGAGCAGTACTTC
CDR3 protein: CASSFHRTENNYEQYF

D gene: .
clone size: few
J gene: TRBJ2-5
V gene: TRBV6-4
CDR3 DNA: TGTGCCAGCAGATCGACTAGTCGAGAGACCCAGTACTTC
CDR3 protein: CASRSTSRETQYF

D gene: .
clone size: many
J gene: TRBJ2-5
V gene: TRBV6-1
CDR3 DNA: TGTGCCAGCAGCCCTCGCCTAGAGACCCAGTACTTC
CDR3 protein: CASSPRLETQYF

D gene: TRBD2
clone size: many
J gene: TRBJ2-7
V gene: TRBV28
CDR3 DNA: TGTGCCAGCAGCCAAACCGGGACTAGCCCTCCCTACGAGCAGTACTTC
CDR3 protein: CASSQTGTSPPYEQYF

D gene: .
clone size: .
J gene: TRBJ2-4
V gene: TRBV11-2
CDR3 DNA: TGTGCCAGCAGCTTAGGGGCTTTGGGTGGCGGCAACATTCAGTACTTC
CDR3 protein: CASSLGALGGGNIQYF

D gene: .
clone size: few
J gene: TRBJ2-7
V gene: TRBV6-1
CDR3 DNA: TGTGCCATCCGGGACTCCCGATTGGAGCAGTACTTC
CDR3 protein: CAIRDSRLEQYF

D gene: .
clone size: many
J gene: TRBJ2-7
V gene: TRBV6-5
CDR3 DNA: TGTGCCAGCAGCCCACAGGGGGGGGTCTTCGAGCAGTACTTC
CDR3 protein: CASSPQGGVFEQYF

D gene: .
clone size: many
J gene: TRBJ1-1
V gene: TRBV12-3/TRBV12-4
CDR3 DNA: TGTGCCAGCAGTTTATCCAGGATGGGAAACACTGAAGCTTTCTTT
CDR3 protein: CASSLSRMGNTEAFF

D gene: TRBD1
clone size: .
J gene: TRBJ2-5
V gene: TRBV12-3/TRBV12-4
CDR3 DNA: TGTGCCAGCAGTTTCTCGGACAGGGGGCTTGAGACCCAGTACTTC
CDR3 protein: CASSFSDRGLETQYF

D gene: .
clone size: many
J gene: TRBJ2-7
V gene: TRBV4-3
CDR3 DNA: TGCGCCAGCAGCCAGGTTCTAGCGTCAACCCCCTACGAGCAGTACTTC
CDR3 protein: CASSQVLASTPYEQYF